Listed below are T cell receptor beta chains from one sample, sequenced in a study of blood T cell repertoires in COVID-19. Only in-frame clones appear in the TCRdb table, and some are missing; sequencing was by immunoSEQ multiplex PCR. Seen here are 100,000 to 150,000 clones, roughly 83% observed once, and the top ten hold 12%. The sequencing sample was made of peripheral blood. These receptors originate from a woman aged 30 to 39 who had recovered from COVID-19. The CDR3 runs from the conserved cysteine through the conserved F or W. D genes are given only for firm matches. A clone size is listed for some rows: how often the clone was seen (once, few, many), or a class if it is expanded.

CDR3 protein	CDR3 DNA	V gene	J gene	D gene	clone size
CASSPGGRGTYNEQFF	TGCGCCAGCAGCCCGGGGGGACGGGGGACCTACAATGAGCAGTTCTTC	TRBV4-1	TRBJ2-1	TRBD2	.
CAWSVPQGGTEAFF	TGTGCCTGGAGTGTCCCACAGGGGGGGACTGAAGCTTTCTTT	TRBV30	TRBJ1-1	TRBD1	.
CASSPSGRNGEETQYF	TGTGCCAGCAGCCCTAGCGGGAGAAACGGGGAAGAGACCCAGTACTTC	TRBV5-4	TRBJ2-5	TRBD2	.
CASSSRQVEKSGLYEQYF	TGTGCCAGCAGCTCTAGACAGGTAGAAAAATCGGGGCTCTACGAGCAGTACTTC	TRBV11-2	TRBJ2-7	.	few
CASSPQANYEQYF	TGTGCCAGCTCACCTCAGGCGAATTACGAGCAGTACTTC	TRBV18	TRBJ2-7	.	few
CASSPAGAYGYTF	TGCGCCAGCAGCCCGGCAGGGGCCTATGGCTACACCTTC	TRBV5-1	TRBJ1-2	.	.
CASSLAGGASTEAFF	TGCGCCAGCAGCTTGGCCGGGGGGGCAAGCACTGAAGCTTTCTTT	TRBV5-1	TRBJ1-1	.	once
CAISEFGEQYF	TGTGCCATCAGTGAGTTCGGGGAGCAGTACTTC	TRBV10-3	TRBJ2-7	.	.
CASSQRGTGTKETQYF	TGTGCCAGCAGCCAAAGAGGGACAGGGACAAAAGAGACCCAGTACTTC	TRBV3-1/TRBV3-2	TRBJ2-5	TRBD1	.
CASSPDRGANYGYTF	TGTGCCAGCAGTCCCGACAGGGGGGCTAACTATGGCTACACCTTC	TRBV28	TRBJ1-2	TRBD1	.
CASSKDLASAYEQYF	TGTGCCAGCAGCAAAGACCTAGCGTCAGCCTACGAGCAGTACTTC	TRBV7-2	TRBJ2-7	.	.
CASSQTGRPYEQYF	TGTGCCAGCAGCCAAACAGGGCGCCCCTACGAGCAGTACTTC	TRBV5-4	TRBJ2-7	.	.
CASSEAVSGSKAYNEQFF	TGTGCCAGCAGTGAAGCAGTTTCAGGCTCGAAAGCCTACAATGAGCAGTTCTTC	TRBV6-1	TRBJ2-1	.	once
CASSSRTGAYTDTQYF	TGTGCCAGCAGCTCCCGGACAGGGGCTTACACAGATACGCAGTATTTT	TRBV5-4	TRBJ2-3	TRBD1	few
CASSFGTSGRKTGELFF	TGTGCCAGCAGCTTTGGGACTAGCGGGAGGAAAACCGGGGAGCTGTTTTTT	TRBV5-4	TRBJ2-2	TRBD2	.
CASSPDRVYNSPLHF	TGTGCCAGCAGCCCGGACAGGGTCTATAATTCACCCCTCCACTTT	TRBV11-2	TRBJ1-6	TRBD1	.
CASSLGQTRTYEQYF	TGCGCCAGCAGCTTGGGGCAGACTAGAACCTACGAGCAGTACTTC	TRBV5-1	TRBJ2-7	.	.
CASSLETSGSADTQYF	TGTGCCAGCAGCTTGGAGACTAGCGGGAGTGCAGATACGCAGTATTTT	TRBV7-3	TRBJ2-3	TRBD2	.
CASSFPRDYGYTF	TGTGCCAGCAGCTTCCCCAGGGACTATGGCTACACCTTC	TRBV5-4	TRBJ1-2	.	few
CASSQDVGGIRSYTF	TGCGCCAGCAGCCAAGATGTGGGAGGCATCAGGAGCTACACCTTC	TRBV4-1	TRBJ1-2	.	once
CASSVLPSPGLAGGRFTDTQYF	TGTGCCAGCAGCGTACTCCCGAGTCCGGGACTAGCGGGAGGAAGGTTCACAGATACGCAGTATTTT	TRBV9	TRBJ2-3	TRBD2	.
CASSPPRGRRGDQPQHF	TGTGCCAGCAGTCCCCCGAGGGGGCGGAGGGGAGATCAGCCCCAGCATTTT	TRBV6-6	TRBJ1-5	TRBD1	.
CASRVESSLGYTF	TGTGCCAGCAGGGTGGAGTCTAGCCTCGGCTACACCTTC	TRBV2	TRBJ1-2	.	few
CASSFRDSMNTEAFF	TGCGCCAGCAGCTTTAGGGACTCCATGAACACTGAAGCTTTCTTT	TRBV5-1	TRBJ1-1	.	.
CASSQDTALNQPQHF	TGTGCCAGCAGCCAGGACACAGCCTTAAATCAGCCCCAGCATTTT	TRBV3-1/TRBV3-2	TRBJ1-5	.	few
CASSSQGRLHF	TGTGCCAGCAGTTCACAGGGGAGACTCCACTTT	TRBV6-5	TRBJ1-6	TRBD1	once
CASSPIPGTGNNQPQHF	TGTGCCAGCTCACCAATACCAGGGACAGGGAACAATCAGCCCCAGCATTTT	TRBV18	TRBJ1-5	TRBD1	once
CASIGTLNTGELFF	TGTGCCAGTATTGGGACACTGAACACCGGGGAGCTGTTTTTT	TRBV19	TRBJ2-2	.	.
CGQGGGNTIYF	TGCGGTCAGGGCGGAGGAAACACCATATATTTT	TRBV20-1	TRBJ1-3	.	.
CASSFGTGYGYTF	TGTGCCAGCAGCTTTGGGACAGGATATGGCTACACCTTC	TRBV5-5	TRBJ1-2	TRBD1	.
CASSSSGSNTGELFF	TGTGCTAGCAGCTCAAGCGGCTCGAACACCGGGGAGCTGTTTTTT	TRBV7-7	TRBJ2-2	.	.
CASSLYRSSDTGELFF	TGTGCCAGCAGCCTATACAGGTCTTCGGACACCGGGGAGCTGTTTTTT	TRBV3-1/TRBV3-2	TRBJ2-2	.	.
CASSGQGKLDTQYF	TGTGCCAGCAGCGGGCAGGGGAAGCTGGATACGCAGTATTTT	TRBV5-6	TRBJ2-3	.	.
CASSYVGQGAHEQYF	TGTGCCAGCAGTTACGTGGGACAGGGGGCCCACGAGCAGTACTTC	TRBV6-5	TRBJ2-7	TRBD1	medium-sized
CASSITSDTNSPLHF	TGTGCCAGTAGTATAACTTCGGACACAAATTCACCCCTCCACTTT	TRBV19	TRBJ1-6	.	.
CASSVDGRADYGYTF	TGTGCCAGCAGCGTAGATGGCAGGGCGGACTATGGCTACACCTTC	TRBV9	TRBJ1-2	.	.
CAIRQTGGDSPLHF	TGTGCCATCAGACAGACAGGGGGCGATTCACCCCTCCACTTT	TRBV10-3	TRBJ1-6	TRBD1	.
CASSEGYKNTGELFF	TGTGCCAGCAGTGAAGGGTACAAGAACACCGGGGAGCTGTTTTTT	TRBV2	TRBJ2-2	.	.
CASSLDSVNQPQHF	TGTGCCAGCAGTCTGGACAGCGTCAATCAGCCCCAGCATTTT	TRBV2	TRBJ1-5	.	.
CASSFEPDRPNEKLFF	TGCGCCAGCAGCTTCGAACCGGACAGACCTAATGAAAAACTGTTTTTT	TRBV5-1	TRBJ1-4	.	.
CASSVGEGDQPQHF	TGTGCCAGCAGCGTAGGGGAGGGGGATCAGCCCCAGCATTTT	TRBV9	TRBJ1-5	.	once
CASSSRDKTYEAFF	TGTGCCAGCAGTTCCCGGGACAAGACTTATGAAGCTTTCTTT	TRBV28	TRBJ1-1	.	.
CASSFRQDEQYF	TGCGCCAGCAGCTTCAGACAGGACGAGCAGTACTTC	TRBV5-1	TRBJ2-7	.	.
CASSAAQGWSREPQHF	TGTGCCAGCAGTGCCGCACAGGGATGGTCCAGAGAGCCCCAGCATTTT	TRBV6-1	TRBJ1-5	.	.
CSAPWTMQQYF	TGCAGTGCTCCTTGGACAATGCAGCAGTACTTC	TRBV20-1	TRBJ2-7	.	.
CSVVDREVRREAFF	TGCAGCGTGGTAGACAGGGAAGTCCGTCGTGAAGCTTTCTTT	TRBV29-1	TRBJ1-1	TRBD1	.
CASGNRGASTDTQYF	TGCGCCAGCGGGAACAGGGGAGCTAGCACAGATACGCAGTATTTT	TRBV5-1	TRBJ2-3	TRBD1	.
CASSPRLTGDDTQYF	TGTGCCAGCAGCCCCCGTTTAACAGGGGATGATACGCAGTATTTT	TRBV7-9	TRBJ2-3	TRBD1	.
CASSIYGETQYF	TGTGCCAGTAGCATTTACGGTGAGACCCAGTACTTC	TRBV19	TRBJ2-5	.	once
CASKAGSYEQYF	TGCGCCAGCAAGGCAGGATCCTACGAGCAGTACTTC	TRBV5-1	TRBJ2-7	.	once
CASSGGTGGYTF	TGTGCCAGCAGCGGGGGGACAGGAGGCTACACCTTC	TRBV9	TRBJ1-2	TRBD1	once
CASSPSGGSSYEQYF	TGTGCCAGCAGCCCTAGCGGGGGTAGCTCCTACGAGCAGTACTTC	TRBV3-1/TRBV3-2	TRBJ2-7	TRBD2	.
CASSLDRDYGYTF	TGTGCCAGCTCACTAGACAGGGACTATGGCTACACCTTC	TRBV18	TRBJ1-2	TRBD1	.
CASRGATGPEAFF	TGTGCCAGCAGGGGGGCCACAGGGCCTGAAGCTTTCTTT	TRBV7-9	TRBJ1-1	.	.
CATSRDLMGDRDNWSNQPQHF	TGTGCCACCAGCAGAGACTTAATGGGGGATCGGGACAATTGGAGCAATCAGCCCCAGCATTTT	TRBV15	TRBJ1-5	.	.
CASRAPLAGGVKNIQYF	TGTGCCAGCAGAGCCCCACTAGCGGGAGGAGTCAAAAACATTCAGTACTTC	TRBV6-4	TRBJ2-4	TRBD2	.
CASSFRTGPGSYGYTF	TGTGCCAGCAGTTTCCGGACAGGCCCTGGGAGCTATGGCTACACCTTC	TRBV6-5	TRBJ1-2	TRBD1	.
CASSPNTGRWNTGELFF	TGTGCCAGCAGCCCGAATACAGGAAGATGGAACACCGGGGAGCTGTTTTTT	TRBV7-9	TRBJ2-2	.	once
CASSQGNRGTYNEQFF	TGTGCCAGCAGCCAAGGTAACAGGGGGACCTACAATGAGCAGTTCTTC	TRBV3-1/TRBV3-2	TRBJ2-1	TRBD1	few